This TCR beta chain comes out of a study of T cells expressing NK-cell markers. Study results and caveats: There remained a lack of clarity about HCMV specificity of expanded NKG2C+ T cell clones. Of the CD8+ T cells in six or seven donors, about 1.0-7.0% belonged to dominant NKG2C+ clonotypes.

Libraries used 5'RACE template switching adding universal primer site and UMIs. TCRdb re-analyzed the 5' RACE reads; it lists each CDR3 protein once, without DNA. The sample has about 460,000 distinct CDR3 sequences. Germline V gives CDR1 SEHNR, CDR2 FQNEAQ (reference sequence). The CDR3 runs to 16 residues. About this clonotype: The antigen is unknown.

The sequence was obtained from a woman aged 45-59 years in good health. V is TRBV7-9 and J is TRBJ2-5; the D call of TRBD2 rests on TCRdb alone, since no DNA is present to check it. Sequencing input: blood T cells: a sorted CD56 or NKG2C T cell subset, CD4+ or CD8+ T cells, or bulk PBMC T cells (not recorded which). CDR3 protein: CASSLNIGSEKETQYF.